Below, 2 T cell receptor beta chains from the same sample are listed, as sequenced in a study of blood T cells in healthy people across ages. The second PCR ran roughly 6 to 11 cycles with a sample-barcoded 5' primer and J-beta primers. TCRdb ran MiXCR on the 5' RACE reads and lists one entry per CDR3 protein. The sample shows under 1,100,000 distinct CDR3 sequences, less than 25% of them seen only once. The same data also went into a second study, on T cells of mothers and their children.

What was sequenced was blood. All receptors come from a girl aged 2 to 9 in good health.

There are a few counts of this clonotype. The CDR3, as DNA: TGCAGCGTTGAAGATCGTGATACGCAGTATTTT. Encoded protein: CSVEDRDTQYF. The chain links TRBV29-1 to TRBJ2-3; no definite D call. Trimming stripped 0 bases from V and 6 bases from J, with 4 bases between. Germline CDR1 is SQVTM and CDR2 is ANQGSEA. This CDR3 has 11 residues.

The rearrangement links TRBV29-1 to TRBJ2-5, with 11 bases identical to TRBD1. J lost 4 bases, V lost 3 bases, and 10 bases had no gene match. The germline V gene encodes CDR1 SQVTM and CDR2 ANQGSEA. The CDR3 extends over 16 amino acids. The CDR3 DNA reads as TGCAGCGTTGAGGTCGGGACAGGGGGTTTCGTAGAGACCCAGTACTTC. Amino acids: CSVEVGTGGFVETQYF. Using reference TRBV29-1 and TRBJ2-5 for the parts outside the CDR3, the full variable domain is SAVISQKPSRDICQRGTSLTIQCQVDSQVTMMFWYRQQPGQSLTLIATANQGSEATYESGFVIDKFPISRPNLTFSTLTVSNMSPEDSSIYLCSVEVGTGGFVETQYFGPGTRLLVL.